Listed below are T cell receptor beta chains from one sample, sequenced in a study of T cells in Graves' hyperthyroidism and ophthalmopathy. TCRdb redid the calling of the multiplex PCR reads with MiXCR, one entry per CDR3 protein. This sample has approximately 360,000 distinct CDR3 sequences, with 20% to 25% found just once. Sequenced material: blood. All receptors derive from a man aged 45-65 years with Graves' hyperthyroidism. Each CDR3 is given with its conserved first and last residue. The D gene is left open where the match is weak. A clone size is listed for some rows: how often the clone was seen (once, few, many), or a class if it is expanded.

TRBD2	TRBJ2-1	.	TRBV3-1	CASSQVSSGSGQFF	TGTGCCAGCAGCCAAGTCTCTAGCGGGAGTGGGCAGTTCTTC
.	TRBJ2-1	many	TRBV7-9	CASSLGGADNEQFF	TGTGCCAGCAGCTTAGGCGGAGCCGACAATGAGCAGTTCTTC
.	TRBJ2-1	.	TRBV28	CASSFQAPRTVDQFF	TGTGCCAGCAGTTTCCAAGCCCCCCGGACGGTCGATCAGTTCTTC
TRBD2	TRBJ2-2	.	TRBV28	CASKGAGGNTGELFF	TGTGCCAGCAAAGGGGCGGGAGGGAACACCGGGGAGCTGTTTTTT
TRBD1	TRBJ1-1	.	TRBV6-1	CASRELGMGDRNTEAFF	TGTGCCAGCAGAGAGTTAGGTATGGGGGACAGGAACACTGAAGCTTTCTTT
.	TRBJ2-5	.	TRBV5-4	CASSPAGSRETQYF	TGTGCCAGCAGCCCAGCAGGGTCCCGGGAGACCCAGTACTTC
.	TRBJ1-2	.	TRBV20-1	CSAIPQGYGYTF	TGCAGTGCTATCCCACAGGGCTATGGCTACACCTTC
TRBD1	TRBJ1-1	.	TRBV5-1	CASSVRDRGRRNTGAFF	TGCGCCAGCAGCGTCCGGGACAGGGGGCGACGGAACACTGGAGCTTTCTTT
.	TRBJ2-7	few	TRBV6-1	CASRPRSAATYEQYF	TGTGCCAGCAGACCTAGGAGTGCGGCAACCTACGAGCAGTACTTC
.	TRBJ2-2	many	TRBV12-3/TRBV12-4	CASSFANGELFF	TGTGCCAGCAGTTTTGCGAACGGGGAGCTGTTTTTT
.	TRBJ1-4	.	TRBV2	CASSVRTENEKLFF	TGTGCCAGCAGTGTTAGGACAGAGAATGAAAAACTGTTTTTT
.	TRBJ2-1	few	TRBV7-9	CASSALARRSYNEQFF	TGTGCCAGCAGCGCCCTAGCGAGACGCTCCTACAATGAGCAGTTCTTC
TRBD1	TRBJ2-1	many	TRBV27	CASSPTTGQGYNEQFF	TGTGCCAGCAGTCCAACAACGGGACAGGGTTACAATGAGCAGTTCTTC
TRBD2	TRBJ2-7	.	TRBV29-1	CSVRTSGPYEQYF	TGCAGCGTACGGACTAGCGGGCCATACGAGCAGTACTTC
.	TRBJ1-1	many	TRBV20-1	CSASRQNTEAFF	TGCAGTGCTAGCAGACAGAACACTGAAGCTTTCTTT
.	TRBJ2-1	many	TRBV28	CASSPPGDSYNEQFF	TGTGCCAGCAGTCCACCCGGGGACTCCTACAATGAGCAGTTCTTC
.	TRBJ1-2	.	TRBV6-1	CASSPMLYYGYTF	TGTGCCAGCAGCCCAATGCTTTACTATGGCTACACCTTC
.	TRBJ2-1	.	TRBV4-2	CASSQVLAADNEQFF	TGTGCCAGCAGCCAAGTCCTGGCGGCAGACAATGAGCAGTTCTTC
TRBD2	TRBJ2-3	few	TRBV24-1	CATSELTSGSSSDTQYF	TGTGCCACCAGTGAACTGACTAGCGGGAGTTCATCAGATACGCAGTATTTT
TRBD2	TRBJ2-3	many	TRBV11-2	CASSLGVAGEDTDTQYF	TGTGCCAGCAGCTTAGGTGTGGCGGGAGAAGACACAGATACGCAGTATTTT
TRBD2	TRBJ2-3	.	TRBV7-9	CASAAGGQDTQYF	TGTGCCAGCGCAGCGGGAGGGCAAGATACGCAGTATTTT
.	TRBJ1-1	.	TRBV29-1	CSVDGDAEAFF	TGCAGCGTTGACGGGGATGCTGAAGCTTTCTTT
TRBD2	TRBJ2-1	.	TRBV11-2	CASSSGLAGAGEQFF	TGTGCCAGCAGCTCGGGACTAGCGGGAGCGGGGGAGCAGTTCTTC
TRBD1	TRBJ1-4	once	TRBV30	CACPPPGQGAAEKLFF	TGTGCCTGCCCACCCCCGGGGCAGGGGGCGGCGGAAAAACTGTTTTTT
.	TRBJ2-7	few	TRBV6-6	CASSYSSRAREQYF	TGTGCCAGCAGTTACTCGTCCAGGGCAAGGGAGCAGTACTTC
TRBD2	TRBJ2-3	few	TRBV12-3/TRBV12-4	CASSRLASSTDTQYF	TGTGCCAGCAGTCGACTAGCGTCTAGCACAGATACGCAGTATTTT
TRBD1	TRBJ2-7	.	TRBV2	CASADRVSYEQYF	TGTGCCAGCGCGGACAGGGTTTCGTACGAGCAGTACTTC
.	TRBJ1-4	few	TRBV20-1	CSAARDGNEKLFF	TGCAGTGCTGCCCGAGACGGGAATGAAAAACTGTTTTTT
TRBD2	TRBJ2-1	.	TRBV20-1	CSARGAGGGEQFF	TGCAGTGCTAGAGGTGCGGGAGGCGGTGAGCAGTTCTTC
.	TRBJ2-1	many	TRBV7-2	CASSLGPRAHNEQFF	TGTGCCAGCAGCTTAGGGCCCAGGGCCCACAATGAGCAGTTCTTC
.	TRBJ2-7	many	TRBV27	CASSEVGIDSGSSYEQYF	TGTGCCAGCAGTGAGGTCGGGATAGACTCGGGAAGCTCCTACGAGCAGTACTTC
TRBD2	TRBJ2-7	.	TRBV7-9	CASSLVGREGRYEQYF	TGTGCCAGCAGCTTAGTAGGGCGGGAGGGCCGCTACGAGCAGTACTTC
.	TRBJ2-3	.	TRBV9	CASSVDNEITDTQYF	TGTGCCAGCAGCGTGGACAATGAGATCACAGATACGCAGTATTTT
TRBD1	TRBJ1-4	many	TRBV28	CASRATGNEKLFF	TGTGCCAGCAGGGCGACAGGGAATGAAAAACTGTTTTTT
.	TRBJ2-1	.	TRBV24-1	CATSYVSNEQFF	TGTGCCACCAGTTACGTATCCAATGAGCAGTTCTTC
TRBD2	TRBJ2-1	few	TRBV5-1	CASSLGGGPHEQFF	TGCGCCAGCAGCTTGGGGGGAGGGCCCCATGAGCAGTTCTTC
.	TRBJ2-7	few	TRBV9	CASSDGRGYEQYF	TGTGCCAGCAGCGACGGGAGAGGATACGAGCAGTACTTC
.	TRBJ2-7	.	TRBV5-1	CASSFSSGTEQYF	TGCGCCAGCAGCTTTTCTTCTGGGACCGAGCAGTACTTC
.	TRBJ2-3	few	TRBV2	CASSGGTHTDTQYF	TGTGCCAGCAGTGGCGGGACCCACACAGATACGCAGTATTTT
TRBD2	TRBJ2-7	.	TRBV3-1	CASSQGEGRLALYEQYF	TGTGCCAGCAGCCAAGGAGAGGGGAGACTAGCTCTCTACGAGCAGTACTTC
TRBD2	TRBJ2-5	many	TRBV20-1	CSASSTSGGPQETQYF	TGCAGTGCTTCATCGACTAGCGGAGGACCCCAAGAGACCCAGTACTTC
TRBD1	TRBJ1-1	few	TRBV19	CASSISGQMNTEAFF	TGTGCCAGTAGTATATCGGGACAGATGAACACTGAAGCTTTCTTT
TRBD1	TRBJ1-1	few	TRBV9	CASSVGSGTAMNTEAFF	TGTGCCAGCAGCGTAGGGTCCGGGACAGCGATGAACACTGAAGCTTTCTTT
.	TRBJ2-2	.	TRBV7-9	CASSALLRVDGGELFF	TGTGCCAGCAGCGCCCTCCTGCGGGTAGACGGCGGGGAGCTGTTTTTT
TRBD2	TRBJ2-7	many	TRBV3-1	CASSRLLAGVYEQYF	TGTGCCAGCAGCCGCCTACTAGCGGGAGTCTACGAGCAGTACTTC
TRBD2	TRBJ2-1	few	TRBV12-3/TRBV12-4	CASSPGLAGGHEQFF	TGTGCCAGCAGTCCGGGACTAGCGGGAGGACATGAGCAGTTCTTC
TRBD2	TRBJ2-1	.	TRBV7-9	CASRLAGANEQFF	TGTGCCAGCCGTCTAGCGGGAGCCAATGAGCAGTTCTTC
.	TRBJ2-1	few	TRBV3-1	CASSQETRGGEQFF	TGTGCCAGCAGCCAAGAGACGCGGGGCGGTGAGCAGTTCTTC
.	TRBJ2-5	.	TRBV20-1	CSVAELAEGETQYF	TGCAGTGTTGCTGAACTAGCAGAGGGAGAGACCCAGTACTTC
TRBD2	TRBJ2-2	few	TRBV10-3	CAISDIGGWTSGNTGELFF	TGTGCCATCAGTGATATCGGAGGCTGGACTAGCGGGAACACCGGGGAGCTGTTTTTT
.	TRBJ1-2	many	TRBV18	CASSPQPANYGYTF	TGTGCCAGCTCACCCCAACCAGCTAACTATGGCTACACCTTC
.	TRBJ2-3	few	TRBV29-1	CSADGMAGSTDTQYF	TGCAGCGCTGACGGAATGGCGGGTAGCACAGATACGCAGTATTTT
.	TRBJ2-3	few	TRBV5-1	CASSFRLGTDTQYF	TGCGCCAGCAGCTTCCGACTGGGCACAGATACGCAGTATTTT
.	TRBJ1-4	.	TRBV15	CATSRDGAESAFF	TGTGCCACCAGCAGAGATGGTGCCGAATCGGCGTTTTTT
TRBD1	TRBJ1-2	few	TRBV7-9	CASSFGQGDGYTF	TGTGCCAGCAGCTTTGGACAGGGAGATGGCTACACCTTC